This T cell receptor (beta chain) was documented in a study of CD8 T cells in Susac syndrome. When the RNA was reverse transcribed, random hexamers were used with an input of roughly 0.45 to 1 ug. By means of immunoSEQ multiplex PCR, TCR beta CDR3 spanning 54 Vbeta and 13 Jbeta underwent amplification. Using its own MiXCR run on the immunoSEQ multiplex PCR reads, TCRdb lists one record per CDR3 protein. The sample holds some 450,000 distinct CDR3 sequences, 75% to 90% seen once. The length of the CDR3 is 15 residues. Losses at the gene ends were 2 bases for V and 8 bases for J; bases not matched to a gene: 7. CDR1 MNHEY and CDR2 SVGAGI come from the germline V gene. Negative isolation was used for CD8+ and CD4+ T cells and FACS enrichment for TEMRA cells.

The sequenced sample consisted of CD8+ T cells from PBMCs. The rearrangement joins TRBV6-5 to TRBJ2-1, with 9 nucleotides matching TRBD1. The sequence was obtained from a human donor with multiple sclerosis. DNA for the CDR3: TGTGCCAGCAGTTACGGGGACAGGGCTAAGGATGAGCAGTTCTTC. This encodes CASSYGDRAKDEQFF.